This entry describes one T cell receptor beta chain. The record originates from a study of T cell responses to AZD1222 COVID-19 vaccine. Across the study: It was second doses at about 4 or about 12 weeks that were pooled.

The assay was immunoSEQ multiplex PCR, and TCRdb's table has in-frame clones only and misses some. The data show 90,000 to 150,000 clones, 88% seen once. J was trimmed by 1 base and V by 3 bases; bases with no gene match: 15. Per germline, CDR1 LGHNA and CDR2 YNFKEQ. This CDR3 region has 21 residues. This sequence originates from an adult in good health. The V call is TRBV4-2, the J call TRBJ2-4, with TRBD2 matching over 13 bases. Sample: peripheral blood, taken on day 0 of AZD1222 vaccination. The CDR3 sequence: CASSQLRSGTSGDLAKNIQYF. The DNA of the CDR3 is TGTGCCAGCAGCCAGCTAAGATCCGGGACTAGCGGGGACCTCGCCAAAAACATTCAGTACTTC.